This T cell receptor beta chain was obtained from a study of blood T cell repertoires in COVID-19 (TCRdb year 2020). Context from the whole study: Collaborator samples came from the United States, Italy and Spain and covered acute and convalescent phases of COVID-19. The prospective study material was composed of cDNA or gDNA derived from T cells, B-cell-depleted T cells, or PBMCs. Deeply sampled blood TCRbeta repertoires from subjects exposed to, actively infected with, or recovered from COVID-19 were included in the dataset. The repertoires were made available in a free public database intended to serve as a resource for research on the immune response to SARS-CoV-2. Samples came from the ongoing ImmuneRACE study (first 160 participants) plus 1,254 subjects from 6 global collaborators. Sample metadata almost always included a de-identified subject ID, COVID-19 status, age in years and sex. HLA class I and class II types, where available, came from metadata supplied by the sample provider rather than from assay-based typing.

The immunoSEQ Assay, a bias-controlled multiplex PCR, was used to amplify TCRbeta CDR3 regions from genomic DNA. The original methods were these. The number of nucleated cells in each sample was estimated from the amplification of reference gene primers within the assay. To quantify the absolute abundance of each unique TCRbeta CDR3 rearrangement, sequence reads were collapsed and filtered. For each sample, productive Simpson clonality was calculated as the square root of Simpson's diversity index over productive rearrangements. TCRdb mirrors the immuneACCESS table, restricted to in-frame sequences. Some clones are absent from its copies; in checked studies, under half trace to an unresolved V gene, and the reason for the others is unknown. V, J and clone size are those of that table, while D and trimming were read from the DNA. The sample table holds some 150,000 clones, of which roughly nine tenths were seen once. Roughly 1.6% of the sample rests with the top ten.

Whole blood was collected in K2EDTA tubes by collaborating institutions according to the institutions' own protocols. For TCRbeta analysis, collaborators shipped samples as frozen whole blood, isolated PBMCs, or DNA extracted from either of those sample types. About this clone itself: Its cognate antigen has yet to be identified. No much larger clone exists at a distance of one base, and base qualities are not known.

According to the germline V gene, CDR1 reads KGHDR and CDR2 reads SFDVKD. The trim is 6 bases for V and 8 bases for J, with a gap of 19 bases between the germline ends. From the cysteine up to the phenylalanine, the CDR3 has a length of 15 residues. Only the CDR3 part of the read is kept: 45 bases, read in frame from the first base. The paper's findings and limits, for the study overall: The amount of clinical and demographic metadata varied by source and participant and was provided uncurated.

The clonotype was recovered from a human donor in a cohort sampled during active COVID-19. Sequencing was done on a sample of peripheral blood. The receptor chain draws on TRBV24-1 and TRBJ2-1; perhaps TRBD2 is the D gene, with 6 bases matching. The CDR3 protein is CATSPSTASGDEQFF. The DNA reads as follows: TGTGCCACCAGTCCGTCGACAGCATCGGGGGATGAGCAGTTCTTC.